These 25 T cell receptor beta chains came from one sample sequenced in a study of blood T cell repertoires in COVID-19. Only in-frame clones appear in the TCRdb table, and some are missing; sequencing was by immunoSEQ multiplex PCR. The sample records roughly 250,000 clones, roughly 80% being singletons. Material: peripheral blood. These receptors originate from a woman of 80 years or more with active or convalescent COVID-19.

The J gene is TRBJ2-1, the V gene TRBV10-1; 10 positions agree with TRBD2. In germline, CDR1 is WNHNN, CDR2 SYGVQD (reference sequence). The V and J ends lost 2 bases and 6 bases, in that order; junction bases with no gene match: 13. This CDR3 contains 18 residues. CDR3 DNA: TGCGCCAGCAGTGAGGTGGGGGCTAGCGGGGGACGTCGCAATGAGCAGTTCTTC. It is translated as CASSEVGASGGRRNEQFF.

The CDR3 bases are TGCAGCGTTGGGGACAGTTTAGCCAAAAACATTCAGTACTTC. Amino acids: CSVGDSLAKNIQYF. J is TRBJ2-4 and V is TRBV29-1; 7 bases map to TRBD1. With 4 bases clipped from V and 0 bases from J, the junction kept 3 bases outside the gene matches. The CDR3 contains 14 residues. Germline lookup yields CDR1 SQVTM and CDR2 ANQGSEA. Complete variable domain (other parts from reference TRBV29-1 and TRBJ2-4): SAVISQKPSRDICQRGTSLTIQCQVDSQVTMMFWYRQQPGQSLTLIATANQGSEATYESGFVIDKFPISRPNLTFSTLTVSNMSPEDSSIYLCSVGDSLAKNIQYFGAGTRLSVL.

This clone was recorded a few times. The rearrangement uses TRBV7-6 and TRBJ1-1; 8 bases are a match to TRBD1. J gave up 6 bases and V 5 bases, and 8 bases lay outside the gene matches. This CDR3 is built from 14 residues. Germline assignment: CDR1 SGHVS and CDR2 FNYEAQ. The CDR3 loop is CASSQRQGFSEAFF. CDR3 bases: TGTGCCAGCAGCCAAAGACAGGGGTTCTCTGAAGCTTTCTTT.

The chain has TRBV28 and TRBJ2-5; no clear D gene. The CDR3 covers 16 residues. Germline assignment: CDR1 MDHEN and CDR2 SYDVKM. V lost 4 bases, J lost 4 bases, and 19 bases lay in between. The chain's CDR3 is CASSSHRKLAGETQYF. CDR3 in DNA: TGTGCCAGCAGTTCCCACAGAAAGTTGGCTGGAGAGACCCAGTACTTC. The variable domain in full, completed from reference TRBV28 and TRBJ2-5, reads DVKVTQSSRYLVKRTGEKVFLECVQDMDHENMFWYRQDPGLGLRLIYFSYDVKMKEKGDIPEGYSVSREKKERFSLILESASTNQTSMYLCASSSHRKLAGETQYFGPGTRLLVL.

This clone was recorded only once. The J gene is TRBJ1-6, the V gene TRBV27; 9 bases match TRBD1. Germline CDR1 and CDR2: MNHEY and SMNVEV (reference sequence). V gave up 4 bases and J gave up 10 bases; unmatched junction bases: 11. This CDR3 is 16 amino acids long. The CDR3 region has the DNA TGTGCCAGCAGTTCCTGGGGACAGGGAATCCCCTCACCCCTCCACTTT. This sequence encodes CASSSWGQGIPSPLHF.

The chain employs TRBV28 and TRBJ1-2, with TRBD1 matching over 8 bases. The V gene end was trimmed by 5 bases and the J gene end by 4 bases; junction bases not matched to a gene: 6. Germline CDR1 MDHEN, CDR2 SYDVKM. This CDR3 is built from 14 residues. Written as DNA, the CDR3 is TGTGCCAGCAGTGGACAGGGAGGGGGCTATGGCTACACCTTC. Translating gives CASSGQGGGYGYTF.

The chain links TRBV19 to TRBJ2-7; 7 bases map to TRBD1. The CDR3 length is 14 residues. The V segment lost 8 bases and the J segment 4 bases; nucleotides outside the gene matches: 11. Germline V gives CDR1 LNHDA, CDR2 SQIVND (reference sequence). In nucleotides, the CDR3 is TGTGCCAGTGGTGTCACAGGGGAAGTATACGAGCAGTACTTC. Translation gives CASGVTGEVYEQYF.

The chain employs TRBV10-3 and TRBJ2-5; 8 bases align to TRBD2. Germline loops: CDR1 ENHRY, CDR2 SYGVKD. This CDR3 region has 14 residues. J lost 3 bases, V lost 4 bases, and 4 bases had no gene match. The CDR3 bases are TGTGCCATCAGTGGTCGGGGGGGGGAAGAGACCCAGTACTTC. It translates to CAISGRGGEETQYF.

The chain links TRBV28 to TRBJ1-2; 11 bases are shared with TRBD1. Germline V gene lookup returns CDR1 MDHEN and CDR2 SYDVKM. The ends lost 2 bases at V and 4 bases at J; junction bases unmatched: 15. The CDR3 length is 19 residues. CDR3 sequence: CASSLDLRGTGGLSYGYTF. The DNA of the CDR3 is TGTGCCAGCAGTTTAGACCTACGCGGGACAGGGGGGTTAAGCTATGGCTACACCTTC.

The CDR3 DNA reads as TGTGCCAGTAGGCGGACAGGGGGCATCGATCAGCCCCAGCATTTT. Its protein is CASRRTGGIDQPQHF. The chain carries TRBV19 and TRBJ1-5, with TRBD1 matching 11 bases. Germline CDR1 LNHDA, CDR2 SQIVND (reference sequence). V lost 6 bases to trimming and J lost 5 bases; unmatched junction nucleotides: 6. The CDR3 contains 15 residues.

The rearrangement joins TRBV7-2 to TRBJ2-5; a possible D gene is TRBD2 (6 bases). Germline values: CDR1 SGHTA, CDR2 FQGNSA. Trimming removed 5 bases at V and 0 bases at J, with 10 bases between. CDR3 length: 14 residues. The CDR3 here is CASSIGGHQETQYF. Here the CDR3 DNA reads TGTGCCAGCAGCATTGGAGGGCACCAAGAGACCCAGTACTTC.

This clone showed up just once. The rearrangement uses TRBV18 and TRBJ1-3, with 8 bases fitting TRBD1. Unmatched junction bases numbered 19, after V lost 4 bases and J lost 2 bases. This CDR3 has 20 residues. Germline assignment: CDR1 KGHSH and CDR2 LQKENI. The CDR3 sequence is CASSREDRVRPSVPGNTIYF. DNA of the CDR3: TGTGCCAGCTCACGCGAGGACAGGGTTAGGCCCTCGGTGCCTGGAAACACCATATATTTT.

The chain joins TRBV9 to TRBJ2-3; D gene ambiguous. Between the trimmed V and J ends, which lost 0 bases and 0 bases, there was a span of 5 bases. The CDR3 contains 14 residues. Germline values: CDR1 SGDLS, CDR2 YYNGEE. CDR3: CASSVGVSTDTQYF. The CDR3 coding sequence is TGTGCCAGCAGCGTAGGAGTCAGCACAGATACGCAGTATTTT.

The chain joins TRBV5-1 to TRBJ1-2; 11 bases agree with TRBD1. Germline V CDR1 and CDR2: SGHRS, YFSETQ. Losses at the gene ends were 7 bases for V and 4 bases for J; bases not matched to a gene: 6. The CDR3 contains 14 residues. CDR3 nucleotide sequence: TGCGCCAGCGCAGGAGGGACAGGGGGCTATGGCTACACCTTC. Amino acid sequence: CASAGGTGGYGYTF.

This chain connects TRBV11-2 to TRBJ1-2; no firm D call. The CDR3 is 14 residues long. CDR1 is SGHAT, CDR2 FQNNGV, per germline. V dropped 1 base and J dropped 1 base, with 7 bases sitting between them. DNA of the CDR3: TGTGCCAGCAGCTTAGCTAGCAGTAACTATGGCTACACCTTC. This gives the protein CASSLASSNYGYTF. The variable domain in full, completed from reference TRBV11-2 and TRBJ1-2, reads EAGVAQSPRYKIIEKRQSVAFWCNPISGHATLYWYQQILGQGPKLLIQFQNNGVVDDSQLPKDRFSAERLKGVDSTLKIQPAKLEDSAVYLCASSLASSNYGYTFGSGTRLTVV.

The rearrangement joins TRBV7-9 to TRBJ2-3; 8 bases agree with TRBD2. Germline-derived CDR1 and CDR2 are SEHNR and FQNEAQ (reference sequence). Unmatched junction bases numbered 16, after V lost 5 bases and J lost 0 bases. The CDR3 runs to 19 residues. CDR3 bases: TGTGCCAGCAGCCACCCCCCGGGAGGGAAGACAAGTAGCACAGATACGCAGTATTTT. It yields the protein CASSHPPGGKTSSTDTQYF.

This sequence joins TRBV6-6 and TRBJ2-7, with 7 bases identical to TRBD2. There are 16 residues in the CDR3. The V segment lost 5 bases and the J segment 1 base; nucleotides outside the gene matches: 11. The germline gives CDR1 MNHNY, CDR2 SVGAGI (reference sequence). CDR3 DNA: TGTGCCAGCAGTCCCGCGGGAGCCGCCGGGTCCTACGAGCAGTACTTC. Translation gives CASSPAGAAGSYEQYF.

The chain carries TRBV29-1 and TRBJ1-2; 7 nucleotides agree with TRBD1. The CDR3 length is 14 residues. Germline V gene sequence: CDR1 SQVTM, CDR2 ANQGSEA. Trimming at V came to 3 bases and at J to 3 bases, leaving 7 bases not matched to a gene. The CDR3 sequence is CSVDPTGVDYGYTF. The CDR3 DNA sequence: TGCAGCGTTGACCCTACAGGGGTTGACTATGGCTACACCTTC.

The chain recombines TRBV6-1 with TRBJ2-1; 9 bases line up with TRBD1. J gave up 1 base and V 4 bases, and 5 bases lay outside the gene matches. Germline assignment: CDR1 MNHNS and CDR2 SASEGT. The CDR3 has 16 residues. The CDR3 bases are TGTGCCAGCAGTGGAACAGGGGGCAGATCCTACAATGAGCAGTTCTTC. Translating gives CASSGTGGRSYNEQFF.

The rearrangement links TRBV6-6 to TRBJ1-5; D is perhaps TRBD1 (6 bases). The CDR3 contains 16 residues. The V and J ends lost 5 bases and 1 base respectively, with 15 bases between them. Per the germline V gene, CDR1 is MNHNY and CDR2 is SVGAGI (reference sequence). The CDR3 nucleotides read TGTGCCAGCAGTCGAAACAGGGCCCAGAGCAATCAGCCCCAGCATTTT. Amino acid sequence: CASSRNRAQSNQPQHF.

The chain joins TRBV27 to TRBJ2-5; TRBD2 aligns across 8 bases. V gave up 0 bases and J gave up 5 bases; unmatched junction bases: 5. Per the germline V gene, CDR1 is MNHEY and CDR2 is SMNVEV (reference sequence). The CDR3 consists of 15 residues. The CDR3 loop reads CASSLSQTSVETQYF. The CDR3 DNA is TGTGCCAGCAGTTTATCGCAGACTAGCGTGGAGACCCAGTACTTC.

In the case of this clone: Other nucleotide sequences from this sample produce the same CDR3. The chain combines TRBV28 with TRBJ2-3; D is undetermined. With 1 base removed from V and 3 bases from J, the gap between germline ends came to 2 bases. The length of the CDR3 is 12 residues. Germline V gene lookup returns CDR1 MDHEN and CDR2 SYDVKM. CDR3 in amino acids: CASSLSTDTQYF. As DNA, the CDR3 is TGTGCCAGCAGTTTATCGACAGATACGCAGTATTTT.

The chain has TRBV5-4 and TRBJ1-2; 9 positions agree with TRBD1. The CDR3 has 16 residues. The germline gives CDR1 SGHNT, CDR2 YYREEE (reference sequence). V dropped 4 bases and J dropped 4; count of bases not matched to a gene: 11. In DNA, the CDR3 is TGTGCCAGCAGCCCGGGACAGGGCCTTCCAACCTATGGCTACACCTTC. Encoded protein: CASSPGQGLPTYGYTF.

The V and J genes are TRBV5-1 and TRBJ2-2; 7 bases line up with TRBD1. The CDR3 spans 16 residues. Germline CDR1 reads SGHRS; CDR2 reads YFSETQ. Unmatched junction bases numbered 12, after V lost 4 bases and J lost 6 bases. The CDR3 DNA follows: TGCGCCAGCAGCAATTCCGGGACAGCTGGGGCCGGGGAGCTGTTTTTT. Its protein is CASSNSGTAGAGELFF.

CDR3 residues: CASSRIAGENTGELFF. CDR3 nucleotides: TGTGCCAGCAGCCGGATAGCGGGAGAGAACACCGGGGAGCTGTTTTTT. The chain recombines TRBV3-1 (or the pseudogene TRBV3-2) with TRBJ2-2; TRBD2 aligns across 9 bases. With 4 bases clipped from V and 1 base from J, the junction kept 4 bases outside the gene matches. The CDR3 has 16 amino acids. CDR1 is LGHDT and CDR2 is YNNKEL in the germline V gene (reference sequence).